This is a list of T cell receptor beta chains from one sample in a study of T cell responses to AZD1222 COVID-19 vaccine. Generated by immunoSEQ multiplex PCR, the TCRdb table keeps only in-frame clones and is missing some. The sample holds about 130,000 clones, 89% seen once. Sample: peripheral blood, taken 28 days after the second AZD1222 dose. Every receptor here comes from an adult who received the AZD1222 COVID-19 vaccine. Both conserved end residues are part of each CDR3. The D gene is left open where the match is weak. Rows give clone size only sometimes, using once, few, many, or a class for an expanded clone.

j_gene,v_gene,abundance,d_gene,CDR3aa,CDR3nt
TRBJ1-2,TRBV10-3,-,-,CAISERDNYGYTF,TGTGCCATCAGTGAACGGGACAACTATGGCTACACCTTC
TRBJ2-3,TRBV20-1,-,-,CSASSRGPTDTQYF,TGCAGTGCTAGTTCTCGGGGCCCCACAGATACGCAGTATTTT
TRBJ1-2,TRBV3-1/TRBV3-2,few,TRBD1,CASSQDRDRGVNYGYTF,TGTGCCAGCAGCCAAGATCGAGACAGGGGGGTAAACTATGGCTACACCTTC
TRBJ2-2,TRBV6-5,few,TRBD2,CASSFLAGGTGELFF,TGTGCCAGCAGTTTCCTAGCGGGGGGCACCGGGGAGCTGTTTTTT
TRBJ2-1,TRBV7-8,-,TRBD2,CASSLVLAGGPHEQFF,TGTGCCAGCAGCTTAGTCCTAGCGGGAGGGCCGCATGAGCAGTTCTTC
TRBJ2-5,TRBV30,-,-,CAWSVLTQETQYF,TGTGCCTGGAGTGTACTAACCCAAGAGACCCAGTACTTC
TRBJ1-2,TRBV2,-,TRBD1,CASRPTATGGNGYTF,TGTGCCAGCAGACCAACTGCGACAGGGGGAAATGGCTACACCTTC
TRBJ1-1,TRBV9,-,-,CASSVGPGTTEAFF,TGTGCCAGCAGCGTAGGTCCAGGGACCACTGAAGCTTTCTTT
TRBJ1-3,TRBV5-8,-,TRBD1,CASSLDQGAWNTIYF,TGTGCCAGCAGCTTGGATCAGGGGGCATGGAACACCATATATTTT
TRBJ2-4,TRBV30,-,-,CAWSVRAAIQYF,TGTGCCTGGAGTGTACGGGCAGCGATTCAGTACTTC
TRBJ2-2,TRBV23-1,-,-,CARSRGGGSGELFF,TGCGCCAGATCCCGAGGGGGAGGGTCCGGGGAGCTGTTTTTT
TRBJ2-1,TRBV27,once,TRBD2,CASSFFKRPGLAIYEQFF,TGTGCCAGCAGTTTCTTTAAGCGACCGGGACTAGCAATTTATGAGCAGTTCTTC
TRBJ2-3,TRBV7-9,-,-,CASSRSPPADTQYF,TGTGCCAGCAGCCGAAGCCCCCCCGCAGATACGCAGTATTTT
TRBJ1-2,TRBV18,-,-,CASSPGGNNYGYTF,TGTGCCAGCTCACCAGGAGGGAACAACTATGGCTACACCTTC
TRBJ1-2,TRBV6-5,few,-,CASSLEGYTF,TGTGCCAGCAGTCTTGAGGGCTACACCTTC
TRBJ1-6,TRBV2,-,-,CASSGGPPFGSPLHF,TGTGCCAGCAGTGGGGGACCCCCATTCGGTTCACCCCTCCACTTT
TRBJ1-2,TRBV5-8,-,-,CASSLRPKLKAGYTF,TGTGCCAGCAGCTTGCGCCCGAAACTGAAGGCTGGCTACACCTTC
TRBJ1-2,TRBV7-8,-,-,CASSFSSLGYGYTF,TGTGCCAGCAGCTTTAGCAGCCTGGGCTATGGCTACACCTTC
TRBJ1-1,TRBV7-8,few,-,CASSFSGTNTEAFF,TGTGCCAGCAGCTTTTCAGGGACGAACACTGAAGCTTTCTTT
TRBJ1-2,TRBV7-2,-,-,CASSPLQAGFYGYTF,TGTGCCAGCAGCCCGCTACAGGCGGGGTTCTATGGCTACACCTTC
TRBJ1-2,TRBV27,-,TRBD1,CASSLIPGQGINYGYTF,TGTGCCAGCAGTTTAATACCGGGACAGGGGATTAACTATGGCTACACCTTC
TRBJ2-7,TRBV7-9,once,-,CASSFQGLGEQYF,TGTGCCAGCAGCTTCCAGGGATTGGGCGAGCAGTACTTC
TRBJ2-7,TRBV18,-,TRBD2,CASSPSAGGAYEQYF,TGTGCCAGCTCACCTTCCGCGGGGGGGGCCTACGAGCAGTACTTC
TRBJ2-4,TRBV19,once,-,CASSPEGGYVAKNIQYF,TGTGCCAGTAGTCCAGAGGGGGGTTATGTAGCCAAAAACATTCAGTACTTC
TRBJ1-2,TRBV18,-,TRBD1,CASSPDRGNYGYTF,TGTGCCAGCTCACCAGACAGGGGGAACTATGGCTACACCTTC
TRBJ2-3,TRBV18,-,-,CASSSRGAASSTDTQYF,TGTGCCAGCTCATCACGTGGGGCAGCATCTAGCACAGATACGCAGTATTTT
TRBJ2-1,TRBV7-7,-,-,CASSTTFLNEQFF,TGTGCCAGCAGCACCACATTTTTGAATGAGCAGTTCTTC
TRBJ1-5,TRBV3-1/TRBV3-2,once,-,CASSQEGAEPQHF,TGTGCCAGCAGCCAAGAGGGGGCGGAGCCCCAGCATTTT
TRBJ2-3,TRBV10-2,-,TRBD2,CASREGLAGVGTDTQYF,TGCGCCAGCAGAGAGGGACTAGCGGGAGTTGGCACAGATACGCAGTATTTT
TRBJ1-2,TRBV19,-,TRBD1,CASSTTGVWGYTF,TGTGCCAGTAGTACGACAGGGGTTTGGGGCTACACCTTC
TRBJ1-4,TRBV27,once,-,CASRTDYHEKLFF,TGTGCCAGCAGGACAGACTATCATGAAAAACTGTTTTTT
TRBJ2-1,TRBV4-1,few,-,CASSQADGNEQFF,TGCGCCAGCAGCCAAGCGGATGGTAATGAGCAGTTCTTC
TRBJ2-3,TRBV6-5,-,TRBD1,CASSRSGGGLDTQYF,TGTGCCAGCAGCCGATCAGGGGGCGGGTTAGATACGCAGTATTTT
TRBJ1-1,TRBV29-1,-,-,CSVEPYRDTEAFF,TGCAGCGTTGAGCCGTACAGGGATACTGAAGCTTTCTTT
TRBJ1-2,TRBV18,-,-,CASSPSGGDYYGYTF,TGTGCCAGCTCACCGAGCGGGGGAGACTACTATGGCTACACCTTC
TRBJ1-2,TRBV7-2,-,-,CASSLYGTSDYGYTF,TGTGCCAGCAGCTTATATGGGACCTCGGACTATGGCTACACCTTC
TRBJ2-7,TRBV27,few,-,CASSLVAAENYEQYF,TGTGCCAGCAGTTTAGTAGCGGCGGAAAACTACGAGCAGTACTTC
TRBJ1-5,TRBV10-3,-,-,CAIREQPNQPQHF,TGTGCCATCAGGGAACAGCCCAATCAGCCCCAGCATTTT
TRBJ2-5,TRBV12-3/TRBV12-4,-,TRBD2,CASRGLTRETQYF,TGTGCTTCGAGGGGACTAACTCGAGAGACCCAGTACTTC
TRBJ1-2,TRBV4-2,-,-,CASSQDSGPSYGYTF,TGTGCCAGCAGCCAAGATTCGGGGCCCTCCTATGGCTACACCTTC
TRBJ1-4,TRBV10-3,-,-,CAISQASNEKLFF,TGTGCCATCAGTCAAGCGTCTAATGAAAAACTGTTTTTT
TRBJ2-5,TRBV18,-,TRBD1,CASSPRVPGQGAKETQYF,TGTGCCAGCTCACCACGGGTCCCGGGACAGGGGGCAAAAGAGACCCAGTACTTC